One sample yielded the 18 T cell receptor beta chains listed below, sequenced in a study of PD-1 blockade in classical Hodgkin lymphoma. No patient escaped relapse after autologous stem cell transplantation, and brentuximab vedotin exposure varied. Sequencing used immunoSEQ multiplex PCR; TCRdb keeps in-frame clones, though not all of them. The table lists under 95,000 clones, around 90% of them singletons. Sequencing was performed on peripheral blood mononuclear cells (PBMCs), taken before the second cycle of nivolumab. These receptors all stem from a human donor with classical Hodgkin lymphoma.

The V call is TRBV5-1, the J call TRBJ2-6; 8 bases align to TRBD1. CDR3 length: 16 residues. J gave up 3 bases and V 4 bases, and 6 bases lay outside the gene matches. In germline, CDR1 is SGHRS, CDR2 YFSETQ. CDR3 bases: TGCGCCAGCAGCAAAGGACAGGGTGGTGGGGCCAACGTCCTGACTTTC. Amino acid sequence: CASSKGQGGGANVLTF.

This clone was picked up one time. This rearrangement joins TRBV5-1 to TRBJ2-3; 7 bases are a match to TRBD2. Germline loops: CDR1 SGHRS, CDR2 YFSETQ. The V segment lost 0 bases and the J segment 2 bases; nucleotides outside the gene matches: 6. This CDR3 region has 16 residues. CDR3 region: CASSLGWTSVTDTQYF. CDR3 DNA: TGCGCCAGCAGCTTGGGTTGGACTAGTGTCACAGATACGCAGTATTTT.

The rearrangement links TRBV11-2 to TRBJ1-1; D is undetermined. V shed 3 bases and J shed 0 bases, with 14 bases lying between them. The CDR3 sequence is 16 residues long. The germline V gene has CDR1 SGHAT and CDR2 FQNNGV. The CDR3 protein is CASSLSGGGLNTEAFF. The CDR3 region has the DNA TGTGCCAGCAGCTTGTCCGGCGGAGGGCTGAACACTGAAGCTTTCTTT.

The J gene is TRBJ2-7, the V gene TRBV20-1; D not certain. V lost 8 bases and J lost 6, with 14 bases in between. The CDR3 consists of 11 residues. Germline CDR1 is DFQATT and CDR2 is SNEGSKA (reference sequence). The CDR3 DNA reads TGCAGTATTCGGCGCCTAGGCGAGCAGTACTTC. Translating gives CSIRRLGEQYF.

The chain links TRBV19 to TRBJ1-1, with unresolved D. The CDR3 is 15 residues long. CDR1 is LNHDA, CDR2 SQIVND, per germline (reference sequence). With 3 bases removed from V and 1 base from J, the gap between germline ends came to 12 bases. In DNA, the CDR3 is TGTGCCAGTAGTATTTCTCCAGCCCAGAACACTGAAGCTTTCTTT. Translation: CASSISPAQNTEAFF. The whole variable domain, remainder taken from reference TRBV19 and TRBJ1-1, is DGGITQSPKYLFRKEGQNVTLSCEQNLNHDAMYWYRQDPGQGLRLIYYSQIVNDFQKGDIAEGYSVSREKKESFPLTVTSAQKNPTAFYLCASSISPAQNTEAFFGQGTRLTVV.

This chain joins TRBV6-5 and TRBJ1-2, with D maybe TRBD1 (5 bases). This CDR3 is built from 14 residues. Trimming pared 3 bases from V and 1 base from J, leaving 9 bases between. The germline gives CDR1 MNHEY, CDR2 SVGAGI. Written as DNA, the CDR3 is TGTGCCAGCAGTTATAGTAGGGGTAACTATGGCTACACCTTC. Its protein product is CASSYSRGNYGYTF.

V is TRBV16 and J is TRBJ2-4, with a possible D match to TRBD1 (6 bases). The V end lost 1 base, the J end lost 7 bases, and 20 bases lay between the germline ends. CDR3 length: 17 amino acids. CDR1 is KGHSY, CDR2 FQNENV, per germline. CDR3 sequence: CASSQFGPNLQGNIQYF. As DNA, the CDR3 is TGTGCCAGCAGCCAATTTGGCCCCAATCTCCAGGGGAACATTCAGTACTTC.

This chain connects TRBV9 to TRBJ2-3; 9 bases are a match to TRBD2. V gave up 1 base and J gave up 4 bases; unmatched junction bases: 4. This CDR3 comprises 15 residues. CDR1 is SGDLS and CDR2 is YYNGEE in the germline V gene. The CDR3 reads CASSVPSGIPDTQYF. For the CDR3, the DNA is TGTGCCAGCAGCGTACCTAGCGGGATCCCAGATACGCAGTATTTT.

This rearrangement joins TRBV19 to TRBJ2-5; TRBD1 is a possible D gene (6 bases). V was cut by 6 bases and J by 1 base, with 12 bases left in between. The V gene's germline CDR1 is LNHDA and CDR2 SQIVND (reference sequence). The CDR3 is 14 residues long. The CDR3 DNA follows: TGTGCCAGTAGGAATGGACAGATCCAAGAGACCCAGTACTTC. This codes for CASRNGQIQETQYF.

V gene TRBV27 combines with J gene TRBJ2-3; D perhaps matches TRBD1 (5 bases). Germline CDR1 reads MNHEY; CDR2 reads SMNVEV (reference sequence). The CDR3 length is 17 residues. V was shortened by 10 bases and J by 0 bases, with 23 bases between the two germline ends. CDR3 region: CAIPYFQGRGSTDTQYF. DNA of the CDR3: TGTGCCATCCCTTATTTTCAGGGTAGGGGAAGCACAGATACGCAGTATTTT.

V is TRBV19 and J is TRBJ2-4; tentative D call: TRBD1 (6 bases). Germline V gene lookup returns CDR1 LNHDA and CDR2 SQIVND (reference sequence). CDR3 length: 15 amino acids. The V end lost 6 bases, the J end lost 0 bases, and 12 bases lay between the germline ends. The DNA of the CDR3 is TGTGCCAGTAGACCCGGACAGATAGCCAAAAACATTCAGTACTTC. Residues: CASRPGQIAKNIQYF.

By frequency in the sample, this clone is large. The chain is built from TRBV30 and TRBJ2-2, with 12 bases aligning to TRBD1. The CDR3 is 20 amino acids. The V gene's germline CDR1 is GTSNPN and CDR2 SVGIG (reference sequence). V lost 3 bases and J lost 5; bases outside the gene matches: 19. CDR3 sequence reads: CAWRLGPGTGGRRVTGELFF. CDR3 coding DNA: TGTGCCTGGAGGCTCGGGCCCGGGACAGGGGGCCGGAGAGTGACCGGGGAGCTGTTTTTT.

The V and J genes are TRBV6-1 and TRBJ2-1; 7 bases map to TRBD2. V was pared by 11 bases and J by 8 bases, with 12 bases of the junction left unmatched. In germline, CDR1 is MNHNS, CDR2 SASEGT. CDR3 length equals 13 residues. The CDR3 nucleotides read TGTGCCGCGGGAGAGTTTGGGGGTGATGAGCAGTTCTTC. Its protein is CAAGEFGGDEQFF.

The CDR3, as DNA: TGTGCCAGCAGCTTATTACTCCTCGAACCTGGGCTGTTTTTT. It specifies CASSLLLLEPGLFF. The gene calls are TRBV7-2 and TRBJ2-2, with no clear D. V dropped 2 bases and J dropped 13 bases, with 17 bases sitting between them. The CDR3 has 14 residues. Per the germline V gene, CDR1 is SGHTA and CDR2 is FQGNSA.

This clone appeared once. The V and J genes are TRBV14 and TRBJ2-7; tentatively, D is TRBD1 or TRBD2 (5 bases each). V lost 6 bases, J lost 6 bases, and 12 bases lay in between. The CDR3 runs 12 residues. The germline V gene has CDR1 SGHDN and CDR2 FVKESK. The CDR3 coding sequence is TGTGCCAGCAGTCCCGGGACCGGCGAGCAGTACTTC. This encodes CASSPGTGEQYF.

The chain is built from TRBV2 and TRBJ1-1; D is unclear. The CDR3 contains 14 residues. Germline V gene data show CDR1 as SNHLY and CDR2 as FYNNEI. V lost 5 bases and J lost 2, with 12 bases in between. Written as DNA, the CDR3 is TGTGCCAGCAGTCTATCTGAAGTAAACACTGAAGCTTTCTTT. It encodes CASSLSEVNTEAFF.

J is TRBJ2-1 and V is TRBV13, with TRBD2 identical over 8 bases. With 1 base clipped from V and 8 bases from J, the junction kept 7 bases outside the gene matches. The CDR3 is 15 residues long. Germline-derived CDR1 and CDR2 are PRHDT and FYEKMQ (reference sequence). The CDR3 region has the DNA TGTGCCAGCAGCTTAGATCGTGGACTAGCCCATGAGCAGTTCTTC. Its translation: CASSLDRGLAHEQFF.

Comments on this clone: Its ends do not fully match the called genes, so a read error is possible. The V and J genes are TRBV5-1 and TRBJ2-5, with TRBD1 as a possible D gene (6 bases). Per the germline V gene, CDR1 is SGHRS and CDR2 is YFSETQ. The CDR3 has 13 amino acids. This chain's CDR3 is CASSIGNDRSEHF. The CDR3, as DNA: TGCGCCAGCAGCATTGGGAACGACAGGTCAGAGCACTTC.